The 15 T cell receptor beta chains listed next were all sequenced from one sample in a study of shared clonotypes between healthy human individuals. The method was immunoSEQ multiplex PCR; TCRdb's version includes in-frame clones alone and lacks a portion of them. The sample consists of about 580,000 clones, 95% to 98% of them appearing once. Naive CD8 isolation took CD45RO-negative cells positively selected for CCR7 and excluded terminally differentiated effector memory CD45RA+ cells. The specimen sequenced was naive CD8+ T cells sorted from blood. Receptors originate from a young man in good health.

This chain's CDR3 is CASSLSLRTYRGRGEKLFF. DNA for the CDR3: TGTGCCAGCAGTTTATCGTTGAGGACCTACAGGGGGCGGGGAGAAAAACTGTTTTTT. V usage is TRBV27 and J usage is TRBJ1-4; 9 bases are a match to TRBD1. CDR1 and CDR2 from the germline V gene are MNHEY and SMNVEV (reference sequence). This CDR3 spans 19 amino acids. The V segment lost 0 bases and the J segment 8 bases; nucleotides outside the gene matches: 16.

CDR3 sequence (DNA): TGTGCCAGCAGCATTGGGGCGGGGTCGAACAACCTTGAAGCTTTCTTT. Amino acids: CASSIGAGSNNLEAFF. This chain uses TRBV7-9 with TRBJ1-1; tentative D call: TRBD1 (5 bases). Germline CDR1 SEHNR, CDR2 FQNEAQ (reference sequence). This CDR3 comprises 16 residues. Trimming removed 5 bases from V and 7 bases from J, with 23 bases in between.

This chain uses TRBV7-2 with TRBJ1-5, with D hard to call. From germline, CDR1 is SGHTA and CDR2 FQGNSA. CDR3 length: 15 amino acids. The germline V and J ends were trimmed by 3 bases and 4 bases, with 13 bases remaining between them. Written as DNA, the CDR3 is TGTGCCAGCAGCTTGGCGGTAGGAGGAAATCAGCCCCAGCATTTT. It yields the protein CASSLAVGGNQPQHF.

DNA of the CDR3: TGCGCCAGCAGCCCAGAGGGGGGTATGGTGAACACTGAAGCTTTCTTT. Translating it yields CASSPEGGMVNTEAFF. The V gene is TRBV5-1, the J gene TRBJ1-1; the D gene is possibly TRBD1 (6 bases). The CDR3 spans 16 residues. Trimming removed 4 bases at V and 0 bases at J, with 16 bases between. The germline V gene has CDR1 SGHRS and CDR2 YFSETQ.

V and J are TRBV2 and TRBJ2-5; no clear D gene. Between the trimmed V and J ends, which lost 7 bases and 0 bases, there was a span of 15 bases. Germline CDR1 and CDR2: SNHLY and FYNNEI. There are 15 residues in the CDR3. CDR3 nucleotide sequence: TGTGCCAGCACCCCAGGTCTAGGGTACCAAGAGACCCAGTACTTC. This translates into CASTPGLGYQETQYF.

V and J are TRBV7-6 and TRBJ2-7; D unclear. Trimming removed 0 bases from V and 5 bases from J, with 5 bases in between. The CDR3 is 12 amino acids. CDR1 and CDR2 from the germline V gene are SGHVS and FNYEAQ. CDR3 sequence reads: CASSLATNEQYF. CDR3 nucleotide sequence: TGTGCCAGCAGCTTAGCGACCAACGAGCAGTACTTC.

The chain is built from TRBV18 and TRBJ2-3, with D tentatively TRBD1 or TRBD2 (7 bases each). V lost 0 bases, J lost 4 bases, and 17 bases lay in between. The CDR3 has 17 amino acids. Germline V gene lookup returns CDR1 KGHSH and CDR2 LQKENI. The CDR3: CASSPPAWQGGPDTQYF. The CDR3 DNA follows: TGTGCCAGCTCACCACCGGCTTGGCAGGGGGGGCCAGATACGCAGTATTTT.

This clone was found once. The gene calls are TRBV7-9 and TRBJ2-2; 7 bases are shared with TRBD1. With 5 bases clipped from V and 6 bases from J, the junction kept 9 bases outside the gene matches. Germline assignment: CDR1 SEHNR and CDR2 FQNEAQ (reference sequence). The CDR3 runs to 15 residues. The CDR3 nucleotides read TGTGCCAGCAGCCCCTACCGACAGGGACCCGGGGAGCTGTTTTTT. The encoded protein is CASSPYRQGPGELFF. Based on the CDR3 plus reference TRBV7-9 and TRBJ2-2, the full variable domain is DTGVSQNPRHKITKRGQNVTFRCDPISEHNRLYWYRQTLGQGPEFLTYFQNEAQLEKSRLLSDRFSAERPKGSFSTLEIQRTEQGDSAMYLCASSPYRQGPGELFFGEGSRLTVL.

The CDR3 loop reads CASIRGYTGELFF. CDR3 bases: TGTGCCAGTATCAGAGGATACACCGGGGAGCTGTTTTTT. This chain links TRBV19 with TRBJ2-2; D gene ambiguous. The CDR3 is 13 residues long. CDR1 is LNHDA, CDR2 SQIVND, per germline (reference sequence). The ends were cut back, 7 bases at V and 3 bases at J, with 9 bases in the middle.

The rearrangement joins TRBV29-1 to TRBJ1-1; D is ambiguous. Trimming shortened V by 7 bases and J by 1 base, and 7 bases separated the two germline ends. The CDR3 totals 11 residues. CDR1 and CDR2 from the germline V gene are SQVTM and ANQGSEA. DNA for the CDR3: TGCAGCGCCCAGCCGAACACTGAAGCTTTCTTT. It codes for CSAQPNTEAFF.

The chain's CDR3 is CASSVRAGGANVLTF. CDR3 nucleotide sequence: TGTGCCAGCAGCGTCAGGGCGGGAGGGGCCAACGTCCTGACTTTC. J is TRBJ2-6 and V is TRBV9, with D perhaps matching TRBD2 (6 bases). The germline V gene has CDR1 SGDLS and CDR2 YYNGEE. The CDR3 contains 15 residues. The V gene lost 2 bases and the J gene lost 4 bases, with 10 bases spanning the gap.

The CDR3 DNA reads TGTGCCAGCAGCCGAATCATGACGGGACAGATAAACACTGAAGCTTTCTTT. Protein product: CASSRIMTGQINTEAFF. The genes are TRBV7-2 and TRBJ1-1; 7 bases match TRBD1. V lost 5 bases and J lost 2; bases outside the gene matches: 14. Germline CDR1 and CDR2: SGHTA and FQGNSA. CDR3 length: 17 amino acids.

The V and J genes are TRBV9 and TRBJ2-7; D is possibly TRBD2 (5 bases). The CDR3 runs 15 residues. Looked up from germline, CDR1 is SGDLS and CDR2 is YYNGEE. The V gene lost 3 bases and the J gene lost 6 bases, with 19 bases spanning the gap. The CDR3 here is CASSAIGDRRSEQYF. The DNA of the CDR3 is TGTGCCAGCAGCGCCATCGGTGACCGGAGGAGCGAGCAGTACTTC.

The V gene is TRBV2, the J gene TRBJ2-4; 11 nucleotides line up with TRBD2. Germline CDR1 and CDR2: SNHLY and FYNNEI. J gave up 0 bases and V 7 bases, and 2 bases lay outside the gene matches. The CDR3 is 15 amino acids. In nucleotides, the CDR3 is TGTGCCAGCATTGGACTAGCGGGAGCCAAAAACATTCAGTACTTC. Its protein product is CASIGLAGAKNIQYF.

The chain uses TRBV9 and TRBJ2-7; D not certain. The CDR3 sequence is 13 residues long. Trimming stripped 0 bases from V and 3 bases from J, with 7 bases between. CDR1 is SGDLS, CDR2 YYNGEE, per germline. The CDR3 region has the DNA TGTGCCAGCAGCGTAGAAGACGGCTACGAGCAGTACTTC. Encoded protein: CASSVEDGYEQYF.